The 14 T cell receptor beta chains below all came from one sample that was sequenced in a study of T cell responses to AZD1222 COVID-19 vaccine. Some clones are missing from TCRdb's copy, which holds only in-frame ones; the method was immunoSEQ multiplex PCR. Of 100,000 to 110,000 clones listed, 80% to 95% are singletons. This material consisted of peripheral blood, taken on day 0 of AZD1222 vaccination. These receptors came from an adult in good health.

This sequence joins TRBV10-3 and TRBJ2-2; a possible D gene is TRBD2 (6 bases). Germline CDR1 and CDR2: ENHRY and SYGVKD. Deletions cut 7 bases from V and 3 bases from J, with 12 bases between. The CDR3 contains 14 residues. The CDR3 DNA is TGTGCCATCACTCCTAGACTAGACACCGGGGAGCTGTTTTTT. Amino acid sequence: CAITPRLDTGELFF.

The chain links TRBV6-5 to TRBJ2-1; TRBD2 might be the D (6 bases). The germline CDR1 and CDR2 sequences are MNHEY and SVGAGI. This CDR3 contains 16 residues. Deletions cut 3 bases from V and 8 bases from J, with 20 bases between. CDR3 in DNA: TGTGCCAGCAGTTATCGGCCCGGGAGTGCCAGCTATGAGCAGTTCTTC. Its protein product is CASSYRPGSASYEQFF.

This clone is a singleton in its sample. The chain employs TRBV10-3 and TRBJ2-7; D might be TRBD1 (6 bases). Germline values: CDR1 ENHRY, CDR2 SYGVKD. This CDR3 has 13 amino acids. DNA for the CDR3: TGTGCTTCAGGGGACCAGGGATTGTACGAGCAGTACTTC. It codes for CASGDQGLYEQYF.

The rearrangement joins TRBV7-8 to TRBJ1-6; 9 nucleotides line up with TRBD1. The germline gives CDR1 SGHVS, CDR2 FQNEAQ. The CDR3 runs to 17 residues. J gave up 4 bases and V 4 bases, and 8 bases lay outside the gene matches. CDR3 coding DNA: TGTGCCAGCAGCTCCCGGACAGGGGCCCTTTATAATTCACCCCTCCACTTT. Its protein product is CASSSRTGALYNSPLHF.

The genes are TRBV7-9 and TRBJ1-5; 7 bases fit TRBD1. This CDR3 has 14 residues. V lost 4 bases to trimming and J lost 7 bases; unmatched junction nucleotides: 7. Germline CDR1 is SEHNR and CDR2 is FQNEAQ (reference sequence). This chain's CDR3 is CASSSGGMVQPQHF. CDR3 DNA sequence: TGTGCCAGCAGCTCAGGGGGGATGGTCCAGCCCCAGCATTTT.

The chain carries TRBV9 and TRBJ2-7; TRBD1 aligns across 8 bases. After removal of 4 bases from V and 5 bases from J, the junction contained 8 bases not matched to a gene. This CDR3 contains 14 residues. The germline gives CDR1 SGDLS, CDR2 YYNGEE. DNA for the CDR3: TGTGCCAGCAGCCTCGGGACAGGACTCCACGAGCAGTACTTC. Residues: CASSLGTGLHEQYF.

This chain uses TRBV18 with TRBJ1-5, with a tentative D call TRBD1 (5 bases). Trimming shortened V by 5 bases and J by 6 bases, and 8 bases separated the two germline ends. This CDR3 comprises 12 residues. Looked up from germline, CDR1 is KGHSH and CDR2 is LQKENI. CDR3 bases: TGTGCCAGCTCAGGGGGGGGTCAGCCCCAGCATTTT. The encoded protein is CASSGGGQPQHF.

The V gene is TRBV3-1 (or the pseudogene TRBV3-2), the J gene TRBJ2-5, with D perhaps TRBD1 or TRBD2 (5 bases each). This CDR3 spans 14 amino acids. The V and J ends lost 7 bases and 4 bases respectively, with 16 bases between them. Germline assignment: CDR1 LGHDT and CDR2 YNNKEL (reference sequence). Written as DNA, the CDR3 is TGTGCCAGCACTTGGGGGAGTATTAGAGAGACCCAGTACTTC. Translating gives CASTWGSIRETQYF.

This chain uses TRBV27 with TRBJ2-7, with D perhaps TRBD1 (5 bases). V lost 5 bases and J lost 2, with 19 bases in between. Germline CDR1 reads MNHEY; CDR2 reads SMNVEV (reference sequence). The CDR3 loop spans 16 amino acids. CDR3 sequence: CASSMGFQGVTYEQYF. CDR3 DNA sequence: TGTGCCAGCAGTATGGGGTTTCAGGGCGTCACCTACGAGCAGTACTTC.

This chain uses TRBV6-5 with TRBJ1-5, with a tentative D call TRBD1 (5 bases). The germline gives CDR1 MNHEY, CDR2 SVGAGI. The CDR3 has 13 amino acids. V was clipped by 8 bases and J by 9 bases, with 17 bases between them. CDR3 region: CASSHPQGRPQHF. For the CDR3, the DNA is TGTGCCAGCTCACACCCCCAGGGAAGGCCCCAGCATTTT.

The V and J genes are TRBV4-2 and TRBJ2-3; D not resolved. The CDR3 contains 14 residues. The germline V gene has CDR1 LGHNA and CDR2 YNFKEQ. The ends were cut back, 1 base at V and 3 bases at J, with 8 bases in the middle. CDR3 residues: CASSQGSGTDTQYF. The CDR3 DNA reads TGTGCCAGCAGCCAAGGTTCTGGGACAGATACGCAGTATTTT.

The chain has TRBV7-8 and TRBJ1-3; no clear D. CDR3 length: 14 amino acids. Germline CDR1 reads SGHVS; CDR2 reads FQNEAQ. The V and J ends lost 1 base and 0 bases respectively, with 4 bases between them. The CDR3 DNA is TGTGCCAGCAGCTTAGACGTCTCTGGAAACACCATATATTTT. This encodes CASSLDVSGNTIYF. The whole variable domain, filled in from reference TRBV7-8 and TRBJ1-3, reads GAGVSQSPRYKVAKRGQDVALRCDPISGHVSLFWYQQALGQGPEFLTYFQNEAQLDKSGLPSDRFFAERPEGSVSTLKIQRTQQEDSAVYLCASSLDVSGNTIYFGEGSWLTVV.

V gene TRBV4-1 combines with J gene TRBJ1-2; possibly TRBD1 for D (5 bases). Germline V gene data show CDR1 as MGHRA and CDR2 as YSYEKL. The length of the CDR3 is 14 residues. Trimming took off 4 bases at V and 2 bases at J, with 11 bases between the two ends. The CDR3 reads CASSLRVANYGYTF. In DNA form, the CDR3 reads TGCGCCAGCAGCCTCAGGGTAGCCAACTATGGCTACACCTTC.

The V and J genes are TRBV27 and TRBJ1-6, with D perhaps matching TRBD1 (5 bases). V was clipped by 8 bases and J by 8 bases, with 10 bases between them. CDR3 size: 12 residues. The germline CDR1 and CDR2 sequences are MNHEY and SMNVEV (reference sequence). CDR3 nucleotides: TGTGCCAGCCTAACGGGGGATTCACCCCTCCACTTT. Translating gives CASLTGDSPLHF.